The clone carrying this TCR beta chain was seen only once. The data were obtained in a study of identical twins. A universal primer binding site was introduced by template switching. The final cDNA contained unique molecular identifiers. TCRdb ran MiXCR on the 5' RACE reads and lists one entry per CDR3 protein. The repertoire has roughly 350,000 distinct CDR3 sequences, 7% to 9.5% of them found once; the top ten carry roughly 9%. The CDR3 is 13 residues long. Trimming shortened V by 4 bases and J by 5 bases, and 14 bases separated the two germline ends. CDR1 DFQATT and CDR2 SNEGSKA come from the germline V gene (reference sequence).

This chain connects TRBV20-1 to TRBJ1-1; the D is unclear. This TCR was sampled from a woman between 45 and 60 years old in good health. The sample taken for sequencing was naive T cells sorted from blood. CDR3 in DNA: TGCAGTGCTACAGAAGTTCGGAGAACTGAAGCTTTCTTT. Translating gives CSATEVRRTEAFF.